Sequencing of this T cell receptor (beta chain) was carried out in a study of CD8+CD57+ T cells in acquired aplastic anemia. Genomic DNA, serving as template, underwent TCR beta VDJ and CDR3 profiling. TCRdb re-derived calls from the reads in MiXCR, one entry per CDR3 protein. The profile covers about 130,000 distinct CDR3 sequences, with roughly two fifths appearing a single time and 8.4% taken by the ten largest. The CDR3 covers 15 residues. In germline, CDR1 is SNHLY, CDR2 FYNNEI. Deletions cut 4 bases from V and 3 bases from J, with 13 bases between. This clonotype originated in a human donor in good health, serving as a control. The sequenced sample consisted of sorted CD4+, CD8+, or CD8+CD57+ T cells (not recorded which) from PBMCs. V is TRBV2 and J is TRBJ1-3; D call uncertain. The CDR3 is CASSVRVGSGNTIYF. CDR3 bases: TGTGCCAGCAGTGTAAGGGTTGGCAGTGGAAACACCATATATTTT.